The 14 T cell receptor beta chains below come from one sample, sequenced in a study of shared clonotypes between healthy human individuals. The assay was immunoSEQ multiplex PCR, and TCRdb's table has in-frame clones only and misses some. The sample carries roughly 1 million clones, approximately 70% recorded once. The source material was memory CD4+ T cells sorted from blood. Sample subset: CD45RA-negative fraction. The receptors were sampled from a man between 18 and 29 years old in good health.

The chain has TRBV21-1 and TRBJ2-7; the table's D call TRBD1 went unverified against the DNA. TRBV21-1 is flagged as a pseudogene. This CDR3 region has 15 residues. The CDR3 bases are TGTGCCAGCCCGAAAACGGGACAGGGGGCCCACGAGCAGTACTTC. Residues: CASPKTGQGAHEQYF.

The chain uses TRBV9 and TRBJ2-1, with TRBD1 as a possible D gene (7 bases). This CDR3 has 15 residues. The V end lost 0 bases, the J end lost 9 bases, and 16 bases lay between the germline ends. Germline values: CDR1 SGDLS, CDR2 YYNGEE. CDR3 nucleotide sequence: TGTGCCAGCAGCGTAGTTCAGGGGGGATCAAGTGAGCAGTTCTTC. Translation gives CASSVVQGGSSEQFF.

The chain is built from TRBV10-3 and TRBJ2-1; 13 bases match TRBD2. V shed 4 bases, J shed 2 bases, and the junction held 5 bases outside the gene matches. The CDR3 extends over 17 amino acids. Germline V gene data show CDR1 as ENHRY and CDR2 as SYGVKD. The CDR3 spells CAISVGTSGVTYNEQFF. In nucleotides, the CDR3 is TGTGCCATCAGTGTCGGGACTAGCGGGGTCACCTACAATGAGCAGTTCTTC.

This clone came up once. The rearrangement uses TRBV28 and TRBJ1-2; D unclear. Trimming pared 1 base from V and 1 base from J, leaving 10 bases between. CDR1 is MDHEN and CDR2 is SYDVKM in the germline V gene. The length of the CDR3 is 15 residues. The CDR3 here is CASSLSRLFNYGYTF. CDR3 nucleotides: TGTGCCAGCAGTTTATCTCGGTTATTTAACTATGGCTACACCTTC.

About this clone itself: Other nucleotide sequences from this sample produce the same CDR3. The chain employs TRBV10-3 and TRBJ2-7; 10 positions match TRBD2. The CDR3 consists of 13 residues. V was pared by 4 bases and J by 3 bases, with 0 bases of the junction left unmatched. Germline CDR1 is ENHRY and CDR2 is SYGVKD. The DNA of the CDR3 is TGTGCCATCAGTGGGACTAGCGGCTACGAGCAGTACTTC. It encodes CAISGTSGYEQYF.

V gene TRBV10-3 combines with J gene TRBJ2-7; tentatively, D is TRBD1 or TRBD2 (5 bases each). CDR3 length: 13 amino acids. The V end lost 5 bases, the J end lost 5 bases, and 13 bases lay between the germline ends. Germline CDR1 ENHRY, CDR2 SYGVKD. The CDR3 DNA sequence: TGTGCCATCAGTCGGGGCAGTACCAACGAGCAGTACTTC. It is translated as CAISRGSTNEQYF.

The chain links TRBV5-1 to TRBJ1-2; D remains unclear. Trimming took off 2 bases at V and 5 bases at J, with 7 bases between the two ends. CDR3 length: 12 residues. CDR1 is SGHRS, CDR2 YFSETQ, per germline. The CDR3: CASSFDAYGYTF. As DNA, the CDR3 is TGCGCCAGCAGCTTTGACGCGTATGGCTACACCTTC. The full variable domain, in which reference TRBV5-1 and TRBJ1-2 provide the parts outside the CDR3, is KAGVTQTPRYLIKTRGQQVTLSCSPISGHRSVSWYQQTPGQGLQFLFEYFSETQRNKGNFPGRFSGRQFSNSRSEMNVSTLELGDSALYLCASSFDAYGYTFGSGTRLTVV.

Note on this clone: The sample has other DNA sequences that encode this CDR3 too. The CDR3 bases are TGTGCCAGCAGCTTACGGAGGAGCTCCTATAATTCACCCCTCCACTTT. It codes for CASSLRRSSYNSPLHF. V and J are TRBV5-6 and TRBJ1-6; no firm D call. This CDR3 has 16 residues. V lost 2 bases and J 0 bases, leaving 9 bases between the germline ends. CDR1 SGHDT and CDR2 YYEEEE come from the germline V gene.

V and J are TRBV5-4 and TRBJ2-3, with TRBD1 matching over 8 bases. The germline gives CDR1 SGHNT, CDR2 YYREEE (reference sequence). CDR3 length: 15 amino acids. V was pared by 4 bases and J by 2 bases, with 6 bases of the junction left unmatched. CDR3 bases: TGTGCCAGCAGCATACAGGGGGTACCCACAGATACGCAGTATTTT. Translation gives CASSIQGVPTDTQYF.

This sequence joins TRBV18 and TRBJ1-2; unclear D gene. The germline CDR1 and CDR2 sequences are KGHSH and LQKENI. The V gene lost 5 bases and the J gene lost 2 bases, with 12 bases spanning the gap. The length of the CDR3 is 14 residues. The CDR3 loop is CASSSRGDNYGYTF. The CDR3 nucleotides are TGTGCCAGCTCATCCCGCGGAGACAACTATGGCTACACCTTC.

The rearrangement links TRBV5-5 to TRBJ1-6; 7 bases fit TRBD1. Germline CDR1 is SGHKS and CDR2 is YYEKEE (reference sequence). V gave up 0 bases and J gave up 9 bases; unmatched junction bases: 9. CDR3 length: 16 amino acids. The CDR3 sequence: CASSLGRQGLGSPLHF. In DNA form, the CDR3 reads TGTGCCAGCAGCTTGGGGAGACAGGGCTTAGGTTCACCCCTCCACTTT.

The J gene is TRBJ2-2, the V gene TRBV5-5; D not certain. V shed 2 bases and J shed 2 bases, with 10 bases lying between them. The CDR3 extends over 15 amino acids. CDR1 is SGHKS, CDR2 YYEKEE, per germline (reference sequence). Here the CDR3 reads CASSFTDLNTGELFF. The CDR3 DNA reads as TGTGCCAGCAGCTTTACGGACCTCAACACCGGGGAGCTGTTTTTT.

J is TRBJ2-7 and V is TRBV6-5; 9 nucleotides match TRBD1. Germline V gene sequence: CDR1 MNHEY, CDR2 SVGAGI. V lost 7 bases to trimming and J lost 3 bases; unmatched junction nucleotides: 10. This CDR3 contains 15 residues. The CDR3 nucleotides read TGTGCCAGCACCCTTTCCGGGACAGGGAACTACGAGCAGTACTTC. It encodes CASTLSGTGNYEQYF.

The CDR3 reads CASSPGANQPQHF. CDR3 bases: TGTGCCAGCAGCCCCGGGGCCAATCAGCCCCAGCATTTT. J is TRBJ1-5 and V is TRBV7-9; D may be TRBD1 (5 bases). Trimming left V 5 bases short and J 3 bases short, with 8 bases between. In germline, CDR1 is SEHNR, CDR2 FQNEAQ (reference sequence). CDR3 size: 13 residues.